This is a list of T cell receptor beta chains from one sample in a study of identical twins. TCRdb reprocessed the 5' RACE reads with MiXCR, giving one entry per CDR3 protein. The sample consists of about 890,000 distinct CDR3 sequences, 12% of them appearing once. The same data also went into a second study, on yellow fever vaccine responses in identical twins.

The sequencing input was PBMCs. These receptors were collected from a young woman in good health. The CDR3 runs from the conserved cysteine through the conserved F or W. The D gene is left open where the match is weak. Size tells how often a clone was seen (once, few, many) or the class of an expanded clone, and some rows leave it out.

clone_size,j_call,d_call,v_call,cdr3_aa,cdr3_nt
many,TRBJ1-2,TRBD1,TRBV6-1,CASSPHGTGAYGYTF,TGTGCCAGCAGCCCACACGGGACAGGGGCGTATGGCTACACCTTC
few,TRBJ2-7,-,TRBV7-2,CASSSALAGMYEQYF,TGTGCCAGCAGCTCCGCGCTTGCGGGAATGTACGAGCAGTACTTC
-,TRBJ2-7,-,TRBV5-8,CASSPGVVVGTYEQYF,TGTGCCAGCAGCCCTGGGGTCGTCGTGGGGACCTACGAGCAGTACTTC
few,TRBJ2-7,-,TRBV10-3,CATVGAYEQYF,TGTGCCACGGTGGGAGCCTACGAGCAGTACTTC
many,TRBJ1-1,-,TRBV6-4,CASSDHMNTEAFF,TGTGCCAGCAGTGACCACATGAACACTGAAGCTTTCTTT
many,TRBJ2-1,-,TRBV12-3/TRBV12-4,CASRYAGLWYNEQFF,TGTGCCAGCAGATACGCGGGACTCTGGTACAATGAGCAGTTCTTC
-,TRBJ2-1,-,TRBV12-3/TRBV12-4,CASSLPAGNEQFF,TGTGCCAGCAGTTTACCGGCTGGCAATGAGCAGTTCTTC
-,TRBJ2-6,-,TRBV2,CASSEAGTASGANVLTF,TGTGCCAGCAGTGAAGCGGGGACGGCCAGTGGTGCCAACGTCCTGACTTTC
-,TRBJ2-5,-,TRBV12-3/TRBV12-4,CASTLGYRAETQYF,TGTGCCAGCACCTTAGGGTACAGGGCGGAGACCCAGTACTTC
-,TRBJ1-5,-,TRBV18,CASSPGTSLAQPQHF,TGTGCCAGCTCACCCGGGACATCTCTGGCTCAGCCCCAGCATTTT
few,TRBJ2-1,-,TRBV15,CATSNEKEQFF,TGTGCCACCAGTAACGAAAAGGAGCAGTTCTTC
few,TRBJ2-1,-,TRBV24-1,CATSDLWSNEQFF,TGTGCCACCAGTGATTTGTGGTCCAATGAGCAGTTCTTC
few,TRBJ1-1,-,TRBV20-1,CSAPPKNTEAFF,TGCAGTGCCCCTCCTAAGAACACTGAAGCTTTCTTT
few,TRBJ2-2,TRBD1,TRBV9,CASSPRQGESGELFF,TGTGCCAGCAGCCCCCGACAGGGGGAATCCGGGGAGCTGTTTTTT
few,TRBJ2-2,-,TRBV7-8,CASSLSVTGELFF,TGTGCCAGCAGCTTATCGGTAACCGGGGAGCTGTTTTTT
-,TRBJ1-2,TRBD1,TRBV12-3/TRBV12-4,CASSVPPGQTSNYGYTF,TGTGCCAGCAGTGTACCCCCGGGACAGACTTCTAACTATGGCTACACCTTC
-,TRBJ2-1,-,TRBV5-4,CASSLGGSDIGNEQFF,TGTGCCAGCAGCCTGGGTGGCTCGGATATAGGGAATGAGCAGTTCTTC
-,TRBJ2-6,-,TRBV3-1,CASSQGITRTSGANVLTF,TGTGCCAGCAGCCAAGGGATAACGAGGACGTCCGGGGCCAACGTCCTGACTTTC
few,TRBJ2-2,-,TRBV4-1,CASSQEEGAGTGELFF,TGCGCCAGCAGCCAAGAGGAGGGGGCCGGCACCGGGGAGCTGTTTTTT
-,TRBJ1-5,-,TRBV18,CASSPDNLGQPQHF,TGTGCCAGCTCACCAGACAACTTAGGGCAGCCCCAGCATTTT
many,TRBJ2-7,-,TRBV11-2,CASSLDLVGGSYEQYF,TGTGCCAGCAGCTTAGATCTTGTGGGTGGTAGCTACGAGCAGTACTTC
-,TRBJ2-5,TRBD1,TRBV5-1,CASSLKDRAETQYF,TGCGCCAGCAGCTTGAAGGACAGGGCAGAGACCCAGTACTTC
few,TRBJ2-1,-,TRBV6-1,CASSEQGGDYNEQFF,TGTGCCAGCAGTGAACAGGGTGGGGACTACAATGAGCAGTTCTTC
few,TRBJ2-5,TRBD2,TRBV4-1,CASSPHWAGGETQYF,TGCGCCAGCAGCCCCCATTGGGCGGGGGGGGAGACCCAGTACTTC
few,TRBJ2-7,-,TRBV11-1,CASSQEWGNSYEQYF,TGTGCCAGCAGCCAAGAATGGGGAAACTCCTACGAGCAGTACTTC
few,TRBJ2-7,-,TRBV25-1,CASSGGAIGYEQYF,TGTGCCAGCAGTGGGGGCGCAATTGGCTACGAGCAGTACTTC
few,TRBJ2-2,TRBD2,TRBV20-1,CSARGTSGNTGELFF,TGCAGTGCAAGGGGGACTAGCGGAAACACCGGGGAGCTGTTTTTT
many,TRBJ2-1,TRBD1,TRBV7-9,CASSPQGNEQFF,TGCGCCAGCAGCCCACAGGGGAATGAGCAGTTCTTC
many,TRBJ2-1,-,TRBV5-1,CASSLGVGQLSDNEQFF,TGCGCCAGCAGCTTGGGGGTGGGACAACTAAGTGACAATGAGCAGTTCTTC
many,TRBJ2-6,-,TRBV3-1,CASSPRGANVLTF,TGTGCCAGCAGCCCGCGTGGGGCCAACGTCCTGACTTTC
-,TRBJ2-1,TRBD2,TRBV6-1,CASSPSGGSLNEQFF,TGTGCCAGCAGCCCCAGCGGGGGAAGTCTCAATGAGCAGTTCTTC
few,TRBJ2-1,TRBD2,TRBV5-1,CASSLVGSGRVLGYNEQFF,TGCGCCAGCAGCTTGGTTGGTAGCGGGAGGGTCCTGGGCTACAATGAGCAGTTCTTC